Listed here are 22 T cell receptor beta chains from one sample, sequenced in a study of T cell responses to AZD1222 COVID-19 vaccine. Sequenced by immunoSEQ multiplex PCR; TCRdb stores in-frame clones only, minus some. Among tens of thousands of clones listed, over 85% were seen once. Here the sequenced sample was peripheral blood, taken on day 0 of AZD1222 vaccination. These receptors were collected from an adult in good health.

The CDR3 protein is CASSPEGMVWENTQYF. The CDR3 DNA sequence: TGTGCCAGCTCACCCGAAGGTATGGTTTGGGAGAATACGCAGTATTTT. The J gene is TRBJ2-3, the V gene TRBV18, with D perhaps matching TRBD2 (5 bases). Germline CDR1 reads KGHSH; CDR2 reads LQKENI. The CDR3 has 16 amino acids. V lost 3 bases to trimming and J lost 7 bases, with 20 bases between them.

This clone was recorded only once. This chain links TRBV7-9 with TRBJ2-3, with 9 nucleotides matching TRBD2. V lost 1 base and J lost 2; bases outside the gene matches: 4. The germline gives CDR1 SEHNR, CDR2 FQNEAQ (reference sequence). This CDR3 has 16 amino acids. CDR3 DNA sequence: TGTGCCAGCAGCTTAGTTGCTAGCGGGGCCACAGATACGCAGTATTTT. Its protein product is CASSLVASGATDTQYF. Using reference TRBV7-9 and TRBJ2-3 for the parts outside the CDR3, the full variable domain is DTGVSQNPRHKITKRGQNVTFRCDPISEHNRLYWYRQTLGQGPEFLTYFQNEAQLEKSRLLSDRFSAERPKGSFSTLEIQRTEQGDSAMYLCASSLVASGATDTQYFGPGTRLTVL.

This clone has only one observation. The chain uses TRBV5-5 and TRBJ2-3; 10 bases fit TRBD1. Trimming took 0 bases from V and 9 from J; bases not matched to a gene: 4. The CDR3 has 14 amino acids. Germline V gives CDR1 SGHKS, CDR2 YYEKEE (reference sequence). The CDR3 sequence is CASSLGDRGRTQYF. CDR3 DNA sequence: TGTGCCAGCAGCTTGGGAGACAGGGGGCGGACGCAGTATTTT.

The chain's CDR3 is CASSVGLAREQYF. As DNA, the CDR3 is TGTGCCAGCAGCGTCGGACTAGCGAGGGAGCAGTACTTC. This sequence joins TRBV9 and TRBJ2-7; 9 bases are a match to TRBD2. CDR1 is SGDLS and CDR2 is YYNGEE in the germline V gene. The junction had 4 bases not matched to a gene; V was cut back by 2 bases and J by 7 bases. The CDR3 is 13 amino acids.

V and J are TRBV16 and TRBJ2-7, with 8 bases fitting TRBD2. The CDR3 length is 15 residues. V shed 0 bases and J 5 bases; nucleotides not matched to a gene: 6. Germline V gene lookup returns CDR1 KGHSY and CDR2 FQNENV. The chain's CDR3 is CASSQSAGGTHEQYF. Here the CDR3 DNA reads TGTGCCAGCAGCCAATCGGCGGGAGGAACCCACGAGCAGTACTTC.

This sequence joins TRBV28 and TRBJ2-5; a weak D match, TRBD1 (6 bases). V dropped 2 bases and J dropped 4 bases, with 8 bases sitting between them. The CDR3 is made up of 13 amino acids. Germline CDR1 MDHEN, CDR2 SYDVKM. The CDR3 DNA is TGTGCCAGCAGTTTACAGGGGCGAGAGACCCAGTACTTC. As protein: CASSLQGRETQYF.

This chain uses TRBV5-1 with TRBJ2-5; 9 positions match TRBD2. The V and J ends lost 7 bases and 1 base, in that order; junction bases with no gene match: 8. This CDR3 spans 15 amino acids. The germline V gene has CDR1 SGHRS and CDR2 YFSETQ. The CDR3 loop is CASGAGGLLQETQYF. In DNA, the CDR3 is TGCGCCAGCGGAGCGGGAGGACTACTCCAAGAGACCCAGTACTTC.

This clone appeared once. This chain connects TRBV12-5 to TRBJ1-6; no reliable D call. This CDR3 has 13 amino acids. CDR1 and CDR2 (germline): LGHNT, FRNRAP. V was pared by 3 bases and J by 0 bases, with 0 bases between. The CDR3 DNA follows: TGTGCTAGTGGTTTCTCCTATAATTCACCCCTCCACTTT. Protein: CASGFSYNSPLHF.

The chain couples TRBV5-1 to TRBJ2-1, with 11 bases aligning to TRBD1. The CDR3 has 14 amino acids. Germline lookup yields CDR1 SGHRS and CDR2 YFSETQ. J gave up 6 bases and V 4 bases, and 3 bases lay outside the gene matches. CDR3 sequence (DNA): TGCGCCAGCAGCCGAGGGACAGGGGGCAATGAGCAGTTCTTC. Encoded protein: CASSRGTGGNEQFF.

Only one count was recorded for this clone. This chain joins TRBV13 and TRBJ2-1; no clear D. The CDR3 totals 12 residues. CDR1 is PRHDT and CDR2 is FYEKMQ in the germline V gene (reference sequence). V gave up 5 bases and J gave up 9 bases, with 11 bases separating them. The CDR3 spells CASSTRLGEQFF. CDR3 coding DNA: TGTGCCAGCAGCACACGATTGGGTGAGCAGTTCTTC.

This clone was detected once. CDR3 protein: CASSQSNRGNSPLHF. CDR3 DNA sequence: TGTGCCAGCAGCCAATCCAACAGGGGGAATTCACCCCTCCACTTT. This chain links TRBV16 with TRBJ1-6; 8 bases are a match to TRBD1. Per the germline V gene, CDR1 is KGHSY and CDR2 is FQNENV. J was trimmed by 7 bases and V by 0 bases; bases with no gene match: 2. This CDR3 has 15 residues.

V is TRBV6-5 and J is TRBJ2-1; no reliable D call. CDR1 is MNHEY and CDR2 is SVGAGI in the germline V gene. CDR3 length: 13 residues. V was clipped by 0 bases and J by 10 bases, with 10 bases between them. CDR3 DNA sequence: TGTGCCAGCAGTTACTCGGCCCGGCGGGAGCAGTTCTTC. This encodes CASSYSARREQFF.

The chain combines TRBV9 with TRBJ2-1; 13 bases match TRBD2. Trimming cost V 0 bases and J 8 bases; bases outside gene matches: 17. The V gene's germline CDR1 is SGDLS and CDR2 YYNGEE. This CDR3 is 20 amino acids long. The CDR3 nucleotides read TGTGCCAGCAGCGTAGCTGGGTGGGGCCCGGGACTAGCGGGGAGCCATGAGCAGTTCTTC. Its translation is CASSVAGWGPGLAGSHEQFF.

The CDR3 loop reads CASSYTFPEEDSPLHF. The DNA of the CDR3 is TGTGCCAGCAGTTACACCTTCCCGGAGGAGGATTCACCCCTCCACTTT. V is TRBV6-6 and J is TRBJ1-6; no definite D call. V was shortened by 2 bases and J by 8 bases, with 16 bases between the two germline ends. There are 16 residues in the CDR3. Germline CDR1 reads MNHNY; CDR2 reads SVGAGI (reference sequence).

The chain carries TRBV28 and TRBJ2-7, with 12 positions matching TRBD2. V lost 7 bases, J lost 7 bases, and 8 bases stayed unmatched. The CDR3 loop spans 14 amino acids. The germline gives CDR1 MDHEN, CDR2 SYDVKM. The CDR3 loop is CASNLAGGPREQYF. CDR3 DNA sequence: TGTGCCAGCAACCTAGCGGGAGGGCCGAGAGAGCAGTACTTC.

This clone came up a few times. The chain recombines TRBV2 with TRBJ1-5; D may be TRBD1 (5 bases). The germline V gene encodes CDR1 SNHLY and CDR2 FYNNEI. The CDR3 extends over 14 amino acids. The V and J ends lost 7 bases and 1 base respectively, with 11 bases between them. CDR3 nucleotides: TGTGCCAGCAACTGGGAGGGGAGCAATCAGCCCCAGCATTTT. Encoded protein: CASNWEGSNQPQHF.

V usage is TRBV2 and J usage is TRBJ1-5, with D possibly matching TRBD1 (5 bases). Germline CDR1 reads SNHLY; CDR2 reads FYNNEI. The length of the CDR3 is 14 residues. Trimming took 4 bases from V and 1 from J, leaving 8 bases between them. The CDR3 sequence: CASSVQGSNQPQHF. DNA of the CDR3: TGTGCCAGCAGTGTGCAGGGAAGCAATCAGCCCCAGCATTTT.

This clone was recorded only once. The V gene is TRBV11-1, the J gene TRBJ2-2; D is perhaps TRBD1 (5 bases). This CDR3 spans 16 amino acids. V was shortened by 6 bases and J by 1 base, with 15 bases between the two germline ends. CDR1 is SGHAT, CDR2 FQDESV, per germline (reference sequence). The CDR3 is CASRNTGSGNTGELFF. The CDR3 DNA sequence: TGTGCCAGCAGGAACACAGGATCGGGGAACACCGGGGAGCTGTTTTTT.

This chain links TRBV6-2 or TRBV6-3 with TRBJ2-3, with TRBD1 matching 8 bases. This CDR3 contains 20 residues. Germline loops: CDR1 MNHEY, CDR2 SVGEGT. J gave up 7 bases and V 5 bases, and 26 bases lay outside the gene matches. Here the CDR3 reads CASSTPRFPSSGGNDYTQYF. The CDR3, as DNA: TGTGCCAGCAGTACCCCCCGATTTCCTTCGTCAGGGGGCAATGACTATACGCAGTATTTT.

This clone was observed a single time. The V gene is TRBV3-1 (or the pseudogene TRBV3-2), the J gene TRBJ1-2, with 10 positions matching TRBD1. The CDR3 contains 16 residues. V gave up 2 bases and J gave up 2 bases; unmatched junction bases: 5. Germline CDR1 LGHDT, CDR2 YNNKEL (reference sequence). In DNA, the CDR3 is TGTGCCAGCAGCCAACCCCTGACAGGGGGCAACTATGGCTACACCTTC. It encodes CASSQPLTGGNYGYTF.

This clone was seen more than once but under ten times. The J gene is TRBJ1-2, the V gene TRBV7-2, with D possibly TRBD1 on 6 matching bases. Trimming removed 7 bases at V and 4 bases at J, with 13 bases between. CDR1 SGHTA and CDR2 FQGNSA come from the germline V gene. The length of the CDR3 is 13 residues. For the CDR3, the DNA is TGTGCCAGCACCAGGGACAACCTCTATGGCTACACCTTC. Protein: CASTRDNLYGYTF.

The chain is built from TRBV18 and TRBJ1-1, with 7 bases identical to TRBD1. Germline V lookup: CDR1 KGHSH, CDR2 LQKENI. There are 14 residues in the CDR3. Germline trimming cut 4 bases from V and 3 bases from J; bases unmatched to any gene: 5. Written as DNA, the CDR3 is TGTGCCAGCTCACTCGCAGGGGGAGACACTGAAGCTTTCTTT. This gives the protein CASSLAGGDTEAFF.